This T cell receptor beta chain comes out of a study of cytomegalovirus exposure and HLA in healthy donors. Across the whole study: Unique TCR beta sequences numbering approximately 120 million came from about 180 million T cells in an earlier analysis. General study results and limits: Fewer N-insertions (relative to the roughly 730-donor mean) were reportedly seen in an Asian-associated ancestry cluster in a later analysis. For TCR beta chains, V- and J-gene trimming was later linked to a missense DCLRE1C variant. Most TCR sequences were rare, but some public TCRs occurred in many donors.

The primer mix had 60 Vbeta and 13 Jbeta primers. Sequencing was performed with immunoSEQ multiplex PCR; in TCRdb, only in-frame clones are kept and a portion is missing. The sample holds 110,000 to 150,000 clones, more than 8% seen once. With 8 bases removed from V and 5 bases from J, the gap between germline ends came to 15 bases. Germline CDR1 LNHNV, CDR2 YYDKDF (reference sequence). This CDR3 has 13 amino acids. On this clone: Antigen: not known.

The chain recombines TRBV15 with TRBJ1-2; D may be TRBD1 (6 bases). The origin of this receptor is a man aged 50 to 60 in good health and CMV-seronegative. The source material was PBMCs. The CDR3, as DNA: TGTGCCACCCAGTCCAGGACAGATTATGGCTACACCTTC. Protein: CATQSRTDYGYTF.